This TCR beta chain appears in the sequencing data of a study of identical twins (dated by TCRdb to 2016 to 2018). Study-wide context: TCR alpha and beta repertoires from monozygotic twins, unrelated adults of various ages and cord blood were deep-sequenced to test whether fetal clonotypes persist. To rule out contamination, replicate twin experiments were performed at different times with different library preparation protocols.

Overall study results and their limits: Excess twin sharing in beta out-of-frame sequences was weaker because fewer shared sequences lowered the signal-to-noise ratio. Out-of-frame TCR alpha sequences shared between twins showed an excess of low generation-probability sequences compared with coincidental sharing between unrelated individuals. In monozygotic twins, recombination models systematically underestimated out-of-frame TCR alpha sharing, but the models matched the sharing seen between unrelated individuals. Zero-insertion analyses could be partly confounded by invariant T cells such as MAIT and iNKT, though diverse VJ usage argued against such confounding for most clonotypes. Abundant cord blood beta clonotypes had fewer insertions, young adult naive repertoires showed a similar but weaker trend, and memory repertoires showed no such trend. Because the same donors could not be followed over many years, conclusions were based on cross-sectional statistical analysis.

This clonotype was picked up one time. This receptor's antigen is unknown. Base qualities are not provided; no much larger clone lies one nucleotide away. One read alone is weak evidence. CDR1 and CDR2, per the germline V gene, are SGHRS and YFSETQ. V is shortened by 3 bases, J by 2 bases, and the region joining them spans 6 bases. The CDR3 contains 14 residues, cysteine and phenylalanine counted. Only the CDR3 DNA stays, 42 bases, in frame from base 1. Only healthy Caucasian donors were included. Three pairs of female monozygotic twins, all aged roughly 18 to 29 years, were included in the twin cohort. Peripheral blood mononuclear cells were used as the source from which RNA for TCR libraries was isolated. The receptor library was made with 5' RACE. Sequencer: Illumina HiSeq 2000. A universal primer binding site was added through template switching, and the final cDNA carried a unique molecular identifier so that TCR cDNA molecules could be counted accurately. First-strand cDNA for TCR alpha and beta chains was synthesized from specific primers in the conserved constant-segment region. Each cDNA library was double barcoded, with a SMART-Mk sample barcode plus Illumina barcodes, to control for contamination. TruSeq adapter sequences along with Illumina sample barcodes were introduced in two successive PCR steps. TCR alpha and beta cDNA libraries were sequenced on the Illumina HiSeq platform with custom primers. Per the source publication's procedure: MiGEC was used to process raw reads and extract unique molecular identifiers, and MiXCR was used to find CDR3 positions. Recombination models were inferred per individual with the repgenHMM and IGoR tools using an EM algorithm. Shared clonotypes were analyzed with the tcR package in R, and sharing was normalized by the product of cloneset sizes. Out-of-frame nonproductive sequences were analyzed to study raw recombination free of thymic and clonal selection effects. In-frame beta chains were kept once TCRdb had trimmed the public reads at Q25 with fastp and called clones with MiXCR. Each record represents a unique CDR3 protein, reported with the most common genes and DNA among its rows. TCRdb's processing, not the authors', yielded these V and J calls. The sample has 600,000 to 700,000 distinct CDR3 sequences on record, 21% of them singletons. The top ten hold approximately 4.5% of the sample.

The same data also contributed to another study, on T cells expressing NK-cell markers. That second report states: About 8 donors provided sorted CD3+CD56+NKG2C+, CD3+CD56+NKG2C- and CD3+CD56-NKG2C+ T-cell subsets, whose TCR beta-chain repertoires were profiled. Among the eight sequenced donors, seven were HCMV-seropositive and one was HCMV-seronegative. In several experiments an anti-gammadeltaTCR antibody was added to restrict sorting to alphabetaTCR-expressing T cells. In more than five donors, the dominant CD3+CD56+NKG2C+ clonotypes were found to rank among the top 10 CD8+ clonotypes and to make up about 1.0-7.5% of CD8+ T cells. Those dominant clonotypes were again the most abundant among CD3+CD56-NKG2C+ cells in a few donors, at about 25-60.1%. It remained unclear whether the expanded NKG2C-expressing T cell clones were specific for HCMV antigens. Randomly selected healthy volunteers, three men and five women, were used as the eight sequenced donors. HCMV serostatus was determined by detecting HCMV-specific IgG in serum with a commercial ELISA kit. For a handful of donors, bulk peripheral blood T-cell repertoires were also sequenced from unsorted PBMC. MIGEC was used to demultiplex reads and group reads by UMI, and MiTCR was used to assemble and quantify clonotypes. To exclude erroneous sequences, only TCR cDNA sequences supported by at least two reads were retained. The tcR package was used for downstream repertoire analysis, and clonotypes were matched across fractions by CDR3 nucleotide sequence plus V segment. VDJmatch was used to annotate antigen specificity against VDJdb, with one amino acid substitution in CDR3 allowed.

Rearrangement joined TRBV5-1 to TRBJ2-6; the D gene remains uncertain. The sequencing sample was made of PBMCs. The receptor was derived from a woman between 18 and 29 years old in good health. The bases are TGCGCCAGCAGCTCAGACCCTGGGGCCAACGTCCTGACTTTC. Its product reads: CASSSDPGANVLTF.